Shown below are 30 T cell receptor beta chains from a single sample sequenced in a study of cytomegalovirus exposure and HLA in healthy donors (dated by TCRdb to the late 2010s). Receptor amplification or capture employed the immunoSEQ multiplex PCR assay. A mixture of 60 forward primers for TCR Vbeta segments and 13 reverse primers for TCR Jbeta segments was used in the multiplex PCR. In TCRdb, the immuneACCESS table is reduced to in-frame sequences with V and J assigned. These tables do not hold every clone; where another copy was compared, an unresolved V gene accounts for under half, and the others remain unexplained. This sample gives roughly 120,000 clones in total; 70% to 85% of them show up just once. The top ten constitute roughly 11% of the sample. The sequenced sample was PBMCs. These receptors were obtained from a woman between 50 and 59 years old in good health and CMV-seropositive.

The chain has TRBV27 and TRBJ1-5; tentative D call: TRBD1 (6 bases). CDR1 and CDR2 (germline): MNHEY, SMNVEV (reference sequence). This CDR3 contains 18 residues. V dropped 1 base and J dropped 2 bases, with 18 bases sitting between them. DNA of the CDR3: TGTGCCAGCAGTTTATGGCCCCCCGCAGGGGCGCGCAATCAGCCCCAGCATTTT. This codes for CASSLWPPAGARNQPQHF.

In nucleotides, the CDR3 is TGTGCCAGCAGCTTTTCGTCAGGAACCTACGAGCAGTACTTC. It translates to CASSFSSGTYEQYF. This sequence joins TRBV5-6 and TRBJ2-7, with D unresolved. CDR1 and CDR2 from the germline V gene are SGHDT and YYEEEE. The CDR3 contains 14 residues. The ends were cut back, 2 bases at V and 2 bases at J, with 11 bases in the middle.

This chain connects TRBV7-9 to TRBJ2-1; D is ambiguous. This CDR3 is 13 amino acids long. V lost 5 bases, J lost 1 base, and 6 bases lay in between. Germline V CDR1 and CDR2: SEHNR, FQNEAQ (reference sequence). CDR3 sequence: CASSSTSYNEQFF. As DNA, the CDR3 is TGTGCCAGCAGCAGTACATCCTACAATGAGCAGTTCTTC.

This chain joins TRBV6-5 and TRBJ1-1, with D unresolved. CDR1 is MNHEY and CDR2 is SVGAGI in the germline V gene. This CDR3 region has 12 residues. The V end lost 6 bases, the J end lost 10 bases, and 15 bases lay between the germline ends. DNA of the CDR3: TGTGCCAGCAGCCTGGATCGAGGGAGAGCTTTCTTT. It yields the protein CASSLDRGRAFF.

The CDR3 loop is CASSGENTEAFF. The CDR3 nucleotides read TGTGCCAGCAGCGGGGAGAACACTGAAGCTTTCTTT. V is TRBV2 and J is TRBJ1-1, with no clear D. Germline V lookup: CDR1 SNHLY, CDR2 FYNNEI. This CDR3 is built from 12 residues. Trimming removed 6 bases from V and 1 base from J, with 6 bases in between.

This chain connects TRBV7-9 to TRBJ1-5, with D possibly being TRBD1 (6 bases). V was cut by 5 bases and J by 4 bases, with 15 bases left in between. Germline V gene sequence: CDR1 SEHNR, CDR2 FQNEAQ (reference sequence). This CDR3 is 15 amino acids long. The CDR3 loop is CASSPATGINQPQHF. The CDR3 nucleotides are TGTGCCAGCAGCCCTGCGACAGGAATTAATCAGCCCCAGCATTTT.

The chain combines TRBV7-2 with TRBJ2-1; tentative D call: TRBD2 (6 bases). Germline loops: CDR1 SGHTA, CDR2 FQGNSA. The CDR3 has 16 residues. With 5 bases removed from V and 2 bases from J, the gap between germline ends came to 16 bases. The CDR3 spells CASSQMVLATYNEQFF. DNA for the CDR3: TGTGCCAGCAGCCAAATGGTTCTAGCGACCTACAATGAGCAGTTCTTC.

This clone was observed a few times. This rearrangement joins TRBV7-9 to TRBJ1-4; 7 bases fit TRBD1. The CDR3 extends over 15 amino acids. The V gene end was trimmed by 5 bases and the J gene end by 2 bases; junction bases not matched to a gene: 5. Germline CDR1 and CDR2: SEHNR and FQNEAQ (reference sequence). CDR3 protein: CASSAYRGTNEKLFF. CDR3 DNA: TGTGCCAGCAGCGCATACAGGGGTACTAATGAAAAACTGTTTTTT.

V and J are TRBV11-2 and TRBJ1-5, with D perhaps matching TRBD1 (5 bases). The CDR3 sequence is 14 residues long. Germline V CDR1 and CDR2: SGHAT, FQNNGV. V was trimmed by 6 bases and J by 7 bases, leaving 16 bases between them. The CDR3 reads CASSAATGSQPQHF. For the CDR3, the DNA is TGTGCCAGCAGTGCAGCTACAGGTTCCCAGCCCCAGCATTTT.

The chain joins TRBV6-5 to TRBJ2-7, with D possibly being TRBD2 (6 bases). CDR1 and CDR2 from the germline V gene are MNHEY and SVGAGI. V lost 0 bases to trimming and J lost 3 bases, with 15 bases between them. The CDR3 covers 16 residues. The CDR3 protein is CASSYSINGGVYEQYF. The CDR3 coding sequence is TGTGCCAGCAGTTACTCGATTAATGGAGGGGTCTACGAGCAGTACTTC.

The chain is built from TRBV21-1 and TRBJ2-1; TRBD1 is the table's D call, not checked against the DNA. TRBV21-1 is a pseudogene segment. This CDR3 comprises 19 residues. DNA for the CDR3: TGTGCCAGCAGCGCCCTGGGACAGGTTGGATCCGATTCATCCAATGAGCAGTTCTTC. Residues: CASSALGQVGSDSSNEQFF.

The J gene is TRBJ1-2, the V gene TRBV19; D might be TRBD1 (6 bases). Per the germline V gene, CDR1 is LNHDA and CDR2 is SQIVND (reference sequence). Trimming removed 3 bases at V and 4 bases at J, with 15 bases between. The CDR3 has 15 residues. The DNA for the CDR3 is TGTGCCAGTAGTATTTTGGACAGCCGGTCCTATGGCTACACCTTC. Its translation: CASSILDSRSYGYTF.

The chain carries TRBV7-2 and TRBJ2-7; 8 positions agree with TRBD1. V lost 6 bases and J lost 1; bases outside the gene matches: 14. CDR1 SGHTA and CDR2 FQGNSA come from the germline V gene. The CDR3 length is 17 residues. This CDR3 is CASSLFSRTGRSYEQYF. CDR3 nucleotides: TGTGCCAGCAGTCTTTTTTCGCGGACAGGGCGATCCTACGAGCAGTACTTC.

This clone was counted between two and nine times. CDR3 in DNA: TGTGCCAGCAGTCAAAACAGCAATGAGCAGTTCTTC. Translation gives CASSQNSNEQFF. This chain connects TRBV28 to TRBJ2-1; no firm D call. The CDR3 consists of 12 residues. Looked up from germline, CDR1 is MDHEN and CDR2 is SYDVKM. Trimming cost V 5 bases and J 6 bases, with 8 bases left between them.

V gene TRBV29-1 combines with J gene TRBJ1-5; weak D call: TRBD1 (5 bases). Trimming pared 4 bases from V and 11 bases from J, leaving 18 bases between. The CDR3 is 13 amino acids. The germline V gene encodes CDR1 SQVTM and CDR2 ANQGSEA. The CDR3 nucleotides read TGCAGCGTTGCGGCAGATTCCAAGGGGTCCCAGCATTTT. It specifies CSVAADSKGSQHF.

The chain couples TRBV4-2 to TRBJ1-1; unclear D gene. Trimming removed 1 base at V and 8 bases at J, with 8 bases between. The germline V gene encodes CDR1 LGHNA and CDR2 YNFKEQ. The CDR3 has 12 residues. The CDR3 sequence is CASSQVTAEAFF. The CDR3 bases are TGTGCCAGCAGCCAAGTCACAGCAGAAGCTTTCTTT.

The chain links TRBV12-5 to TRBJ1-5; possible D gene TRBD1, 5 bases. V was pared by 0 bases and J by 0 bases, with 12 bases between. CDR1 is LGHNT and CDR2 is FRNRAP in the germline V gene. The CDR3 is 17 amino acids. CDR3 residues: CASGLVRGDYSNQPQHF. The CDR3 DNA follows: TGTGCTAGTGGTTTGGTTAGAGGGGACTATAGCAATCAGCCCCAGCATTTT. Drawing the rest from reference TRBV12-5 and TRBJ1-5, the complete variable domain is DARVTQTPRHKVTEMGQEVTMRCQPILGHNTVFWYRQTMMQGLELLAYFRNRAPLDDSGMPKDRFSAEMPDATLATLKIQPSEPRDSAVYFCASGLVRGDYSNQPQHFGDGTRLSIL.

This clone was observed a single time. J is TRBJ2-7 and V is TRBV7-9; unclear D gene. Looked up from germline, CDR1 is SEHNR and CDR2 is FQNEAQ (reference sequence). This CDR3 comprises 14 residues. Trimming pared 5 bases from V and 0 bases from J, leaving 11 bases between. The DNA of the CDR3 is TGTGCCAGCAGCCCTAAAGCCGACTCCTACGAGCAGTACTTC. This translates into CASSPKADSYEQYF.

The chain links TRBV9 to TRBJ2-7; possible D gene TRBD2, 6 bases. CDR1 is SGDLS and CDR2 is YYNGEE in the germline V gene. Trimming shortened V by 0 bases and J by 5 bases, and 15 bases separated the two germline ends. The length of the CDR3 is 15 residues. The DNA of the CDR3 is TGTGCCAGCAGCGTAGTGGGGGGAGCCGCGGACGAGCAGTACTTC. Protein product: CASSVVGGAADEQYF.

This chain links TRBV28 with TRBJ2-4; possibly TRBD2 for D (6 bases). Per germline, CDR1 MDHEN and CDR2 SYDVKM. Trimming pared 4 bases from V and 0 bases from J, leaving 16 bases between. The CDR3 loop spans 17 amino acids. The CDR3 DNA is TGTGCCAGCAGTTCCTTGGGGGGAGCTCTAGCCAAAAACATTCAGTACTTC. This translates into CASSSLGGALAKNIQYF.

The genes are TRBV10-2 and TRBJ1-4; maybe TRBD1 (6 bases). Trimming stripped 0 bases from V and 6 bases from J, with 8 bases between. CDR1 is WSHSY and CDR2 is SAAADI in the germline V gene. The CDR3 has 14 residues. DNA of the CDR3: TGCGCCAGCAGTGAGTCAGGGGGGGATGAAAAACTGTTTTTT. Residues: CASSESGGDEKLFF.

This clone appeared once. V gene TRBV18 combines with J gene TRBJ1-1; TRBD1 might be the D (5 bases). This CDR3 region has 15 residues. Germline V lookup: CDR1 KGHSH, CDR2 LQKENI. V lost 3 bases and J 1 base, leaving 12 bases between the germline ends. The CDR3 bases are TGTGCCAGCTCACCTTTCAGTACAGGGAACACTGAAGCTTTCTTT. Translation gives CASSPFSTGNTEAFF.

The gene calls are TRBV7-2 and TRBJ2-1, with 9 bases matching TRBD1. The CDR3 spans 15 residues. V shed 5 bases, J shed 0 bases, and the junction held 2 bases outside the gene matches. Germline loops: CDR1 SGHTA, CDR2 FQGNSA. Written as DNA, the CDR3 is TGTGCCAGCAGCCAGGACAGGGGCTCCTACAATGAGCAGTTCTTC. As protein: CASSQDRGSYNEQFF.

This clone was counted between two and nine times. V gene TRBV19 combines with J gene TRBJ2-7; 11 positions agree with TRBD2. Germline CDR1 LNHDA, CDR2 SQIVND (reference sequence). V lost 5 bases to trimming and J lost 0 bases; unmatched junction nucleotides: 3. The CDR3 covers 15 residues. CDR3 nucleotide sequence: TGTGCCAGTAGTTATAGCGGGGGGGCCTCCTACGAGCAGTACTTC. Translated, it gives CASSYSGGASYEQYF.

The gene calls are TRBV30 and TRBJ1-2, with 9 nucleotides matching TRBD1. With 0 bases clipped from V and 7 bases from J, the junction kept 3 bases outside the gene matches. This CDR3 has 13 amino acids. Germline CDR1 and CDR2: GTSNPN and SVGIG (reference sequence). The CDR3 loop reads CAWSVQTGGGYTF. The CDR3 DNA reads TGTGCCTGGAGTGTACAGACAGGGGGTGGCTACACCTTC.

The chain couples TRBV7-3 to TRBJ1-1; D is unresolved. CDR3 length equals 13 residues. The germline gives CDR1 SGHTA, CDR2 FQGTGA. V lost 2 bases, J lost 0 bases, and 4 bases lay in between. CDR3 region: CASSLELNTEAFF. CDR3 bases: TGTGCCAGCAGCTTAGAGTTGAACACTGAAGCTTTCTTT. The full variable domain, in which reference TRBV7-3 and TRBJ1-1 provide the parts outside the CDR3, is GAGVSQTPSNKVTEKGKYVELRCDPISGHTALYWYRQSLGQGPEFLIYFQGTGAADDSGLPNDRFFAVRPEGSVSTLKIQRTERGDSAVYLCASSLELNTEAFFGQGTRLTVV.

The rearrangement uses TRBV6-6 and TRBJ1-3; tentatively, D is TRBD1 (6 bases). Trimming took 6 bases from V and 2 from J, leaving 17 bases between them. The CDR3 is made up of 16 amino acids. The germline V gene has CDR1 MNHNY and CDR2 SVGAGI (reference sequence). CDR3 protein: CASRNHRVEAGNTIYF. The DNA for the CDR3 is TGTGCCAGCAGAAACCACAGGGTAGAGGCTGGAAACACCATATATTTT.

The rearrangement links TRBV7-6 to TRBJ2-1; D is possibly TRBD2 (6 bases). Germline V lookup: CDR1 SGHVS, CDR2 FNYEAQ. The V and J ends lost 5 bases and 8 bases respectively, with 25 bases between them. This CDR3 has 17 residues. The CDR3 DNA follows: TGTGCCAGCAGCAACCCCCTTAGGGGACTTCGTTCGCATGAGCAGTTCTTC. It translates to CASSNPLRGLRSHEQFF.

V gene TRBV13 combines with J gene TRBJ1-1, with 8 nucleotides matching TRBD1. The V and J ends lost 3 bases and 0 bases, in that order; junction bases with no gene match: 9. CDR3 length: 17 residues. Germline V gives CDR1 PRHDT, CDR2 FYEKMQ (reference sequence). The CDR3 loop is CASSFGPWTGMNTEAFF. Written as DNA, the CDR3 is TGTGCCAGCAGCTTCGGCCCCTGGACAGGGATGAACACTGAAGCTTTCTTT.

The V call is TRBV7-2, the J call TRBJ2-3; TRBD1 agrees at 10 bases. The CDR3 is made up of 15 amino acids. J lost 6 bases, V lost 2 bases, and 5 bases had no gene match. CDR1 and CDR2 (germline): SGHTA, FQGNSA. CDR3 loop: CASSLPGQGLDTQYF. The DNA for the CDR3 is TGTGCCAGCAGCTTACCGGGACAGGGGTTGGATACGCAGTATTTT.